This TCR beta chain came from a study of identical twins. Study-wide results and limits: Out-of-frame alpha sequences common to twins exhibited an excess of low generation probability.

V was trimmed by 0 bases and J by 4 bases, leaving 7 bases between them. The germline V gene encodes CDR1 SGDLS and CDR2 YYNGEE. The CDR3 is made up of 14 amino acids. From the 5' RACE reads, TCRdb called clonotypes with MiXCR, one entry per CDR3 protein. The sample yields approximately 500,000 distinct CDR3 sequences, 20% to 30% seen once. On this clonotype: Its antigen is not known.

Another study also made use of these data, one on T cells expressing NK-cell markers. That source reports: Source material for TCR beta repertoires consisted of sorted CD3+CD56+NKG2C+, CD3+CD56+NKG2C- and CD3+CD56-NKG2C+ T cells. CD8+ T cells in 5 to 7 donors included dominant NKG2C+ clonotypes at roughly 1.0-8%.

The gene calls are TRBV9 and TRBJ2-2; D may be TRBD2 (6 bases). The source is a woman between 18 and 29 years old in good health. The specimen sequenced was CD4+ T cells sorted from blood. CDR3 in DNA: TGTGCCAGCAGCGTAGACGGGAGCACCGGGGAGCTGTTTTTT. This codes for CASSVDGSTGELFF.